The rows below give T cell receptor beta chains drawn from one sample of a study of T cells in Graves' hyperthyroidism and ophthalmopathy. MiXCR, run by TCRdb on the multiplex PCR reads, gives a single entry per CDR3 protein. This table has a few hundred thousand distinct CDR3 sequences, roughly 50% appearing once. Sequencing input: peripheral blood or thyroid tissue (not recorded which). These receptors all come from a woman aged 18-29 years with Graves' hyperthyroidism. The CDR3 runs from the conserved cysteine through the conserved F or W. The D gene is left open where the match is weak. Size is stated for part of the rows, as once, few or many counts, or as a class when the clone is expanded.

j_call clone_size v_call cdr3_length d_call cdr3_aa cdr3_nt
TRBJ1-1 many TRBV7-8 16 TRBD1 CASSLGAGTGATEAFF TGTGCCAGCAGCCTAGGGGCCGGGACAGGGGCCACTGAAGCTTTCTTT
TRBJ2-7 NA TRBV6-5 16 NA CASSLSPPGHPYEQYF TGTGCCAGCAGTTTATCGCCCCCGGGACACCCCTACGAGCAGTACTTC
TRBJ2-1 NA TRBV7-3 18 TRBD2 CASSPASLTSGRASEQFF TGTGCCAGCAGCCCAGCCAGCCTCACTAGCGGGAGGGCCAGTGAGCAGTTCTTC
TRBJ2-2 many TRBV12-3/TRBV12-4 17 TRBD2 CASSFRGLAGYNGELFF TGTGCCAGCAGTTTTCGGGGACTAGCGGGATATAACGGGGAGCTGTTTTTT
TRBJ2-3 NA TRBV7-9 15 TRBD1 CASSLRTGFTDTQYF TGTGCCAGCAGCCTCCGGACAGGGTTCACAGATACGCAGTATTTT
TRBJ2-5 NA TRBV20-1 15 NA CSARDRKGEKWTQYF TGCAGTGCTAGAGATAGGAAAGGGGAGAAGTGGACCCAGTACTTC
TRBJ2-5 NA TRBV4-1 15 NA CASSQSDGGPGTQYF TGCGCCAGCAGCCAATCAGACGGAGGGCCGGGGACCCAGTACTTC
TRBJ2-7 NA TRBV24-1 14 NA CATSDWTSSDEQYF TGTGCCACCAGTGATTGGACCTCCTCCGACGAGCAGTACTTC
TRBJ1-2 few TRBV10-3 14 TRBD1 CAISAPGGGYGYTF TGTGCCATCAGTGCCCCAGGGGGGGGCTATGGCTACACCTTC
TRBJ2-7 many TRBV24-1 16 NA CATSDPRDSSSYEQYF TGTGCCACCAGTGACCCCAGGGATAGTAGTTCCTACGAGCAGTACTTC
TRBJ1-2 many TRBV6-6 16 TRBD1 CASSGIRDRGNYGYTF TGTGCCAGCAGTGGAATCCGGGACAGAGGAAACTATGGCTACACCTTC
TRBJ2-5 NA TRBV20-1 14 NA CSAYTGTPQETQYF TGCAGTGCTTACACCGGGACGCCGCAAGAGACCCAGTACTTC
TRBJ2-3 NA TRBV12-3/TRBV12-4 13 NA CASSLDPADTQYF TGTGCCAGCAGTTTAGACCCGGCGGATACGCAGTATTTT
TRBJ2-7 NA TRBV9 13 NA CASRPARLYEQYF TGTGCCAGCAGGCCGGCTCGACTCTACGAGCAGTACTTC
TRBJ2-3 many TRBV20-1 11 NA CSATNADTQYF TGCAGTGCTACCAATGCAGATACGCAGTATTTT
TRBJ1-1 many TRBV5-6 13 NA CASTRAGNTEAFF TGTGCCAGCACCCGGGCGGGAAACACTGAAGCTTTCTTT
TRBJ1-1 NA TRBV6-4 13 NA CASSDPEGTEAFF TGTGCCAGCAGTGACCCGGAGGGCACTGAAGCTTTCTTT
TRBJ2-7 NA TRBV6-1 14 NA CASSEWDASYEQYF TGTGCCAGCAGTGAATGGGACGCTTCCTACGAGCAGTACTTC
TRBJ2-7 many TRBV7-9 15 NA CASSPSSEGFYEQYF TGTGCCAGCAGCCCTAGCTCCGAGGGGTTCTACGAGCAGTACTTC
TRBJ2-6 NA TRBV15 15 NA CAASSPGAGANVLTF TGTGCCGCCAGCAGCCCAGGCGCTGGGGCCAACGTCCTGACTTTC
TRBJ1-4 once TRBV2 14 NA CASSELAGKEKLFF TGTGCCAGCAGTGAACTAGCGGGAAAGGAAAAACTGTTTTTT